The clone carrying this TCR beta chain appeared many times. The antigen remains unidentified. The data were obtained in a study of blood T cells in healthy people across ages. The study's findings and limits: It was held that the diversity estimates obtained from one million T cells were underestimates. There were more naive CD4+ cells and higher diversity in long-lived donors than in aged donors. It was found that TCR beta diversity correlated strongly with the percentage of naive T cells.

The CDR3 length is 15 residues. Trimming cost V 2 bases and J 5 bases; bases outside gene matches: 8. Germline CDR1 MNHNS, CDR2 SASEGT. The authors ran a second PCR of 7 to 11 cycles using a sample-barcoded 5' primer and a J-beta primer mix. TCRdb re-derived calls from the 5' RACE reads in MiXCR, one entry per CDR3 protein. This repertoire shows about 690,000 distinct CDR3 sequences, roughly 43% found once; its top ten account for about 30%. What was sequenced was blood. The clonotype was recovered from a man aged 80 or over in good health. This chain links TRBV6-1 with TRBJ2-5, with 7 nucleotides matching TRBD2. CDR3 DNA sequence: TGTGCCAGCAGTGAAATGGGAGGGCCATTGGAGACCCAGTACTTC. Residues: CASSEMGGPLETQYF.